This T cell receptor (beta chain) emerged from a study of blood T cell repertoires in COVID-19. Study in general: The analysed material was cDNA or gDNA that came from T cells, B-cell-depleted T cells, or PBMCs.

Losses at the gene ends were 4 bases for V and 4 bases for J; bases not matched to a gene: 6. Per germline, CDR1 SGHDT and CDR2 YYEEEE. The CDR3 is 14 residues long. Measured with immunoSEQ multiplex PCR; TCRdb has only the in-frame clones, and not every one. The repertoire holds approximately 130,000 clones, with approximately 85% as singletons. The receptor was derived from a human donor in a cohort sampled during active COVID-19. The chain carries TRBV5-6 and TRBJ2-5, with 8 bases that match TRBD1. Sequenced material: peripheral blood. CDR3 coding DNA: TGTGCCAGCAGCCAGAGCGACAGGGGAGAGACCCAGTACTTC. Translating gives CASSQSDRGETQYF.